This record looks at one T cell receptor (beta chain) sequence and its context. Its antigen is unidentified. Sequenced by immunoSEQ multiplex PCR; TCRdb stores in-frame clones only, minus some. The repertoire holds fewer than 650,000 clones, with about three quarters as singletons. This entry comes from a study of shared clonotypes between healthy human individuals. Whole-study results and caveats: How much donors shared clonotypes was expected to be affected by sequencing depth. Only a few donors were included, so the genetic and exposure-history diversity represented was limited.

The V end lost 1 base, the J end lost 9 bases, and 13 bases lay between the germline ends. The CDR3 consists of 14 residues. The V gene's germline CDR1 is LGHNT and CDR2 FRNRAP. Specimen: PBMCs. The clonotype comes from a woman between 40 and 50 years old in good health. Some clones in this sample may be carry-over from other donors' samples. The genes are TRBV12-5 and TRBJ2-1, with D possibly being TRBD1 or TRBD2 (5 bases each). This chain's CDR3 is CASGLAFEGTEQFF. DNA for the CDR3: TGTGCTAGTGGTTTGGCCTTCGAGGGGACTGAGCAGTTCTTC.